The entry below describes one T cell receptor (beta chain). Its antigen is unknown. Genomic DNA (from each subset) was split evenly across several immunoSEQ plates. Method: immunoSEQ multiplex PCR; TCRdb's copy keeps in-frame clones and lacks some. The repertoire consists of 2 million to 2.5 million clones, with 95% occurring once and the leading ten covering 0.13%. The data were taken from a study of shared clonotypes between healthy human individuals. Study context: Contributing individuals were a couple of females and three males aged 18 to 49.

Findings and caveats of the study: Estimated richness was generally greater in naive than memory subsets.

Germline-derived CDR1 and CDR2 are MNHNY and SVGAGI (reference sequence). V lost 5 bases to trimming and J lost 5 bases; unmatched junction nucleotides: 9. This CDR3 has 15 residues. This rearrangement joins TRBV6-6 to TRBJ2-7; TRBD1 aligns across 10 bases. The sample consisted of naive CD4+ T cells sorted from blood. The subset denotes: CD45RA+ positively selected. The TCR comes from a man aged 18 to 30 in good health. The CDR3 DNA reads TGTGCCAGCAGTACCAACCGGGACAGGGGACACGAGCAGTACTTC. Translated: CASSTNRDRGHEQYF.